Here is one TCR beta chain with its context. The antigen remains undetermined. Each patient relapsed following autologous stem cell transplantation, and prior brentuximab vedotin exposure differed. These data are taken from a study of PD-1 blockade in classical Hodgkin lymphoma. V was trimmed by 3 bases and J by 5 bases, leaving 7 bases between them. Germline lookup yields CDR1 MNHEY and CDR2 SMNVEV (reference sequence). This CDR3 contains 13 residues. General observations from the study: Underlying causes for the observed repertoire differences were not defined, possibly disease activity or prior therapy. Healthy donors were reported to have higher baseline TCR diversity than newly diagnosed patients. Individuals who commenced nivolumab within less than 1 year of ASCT were excluded.

Clones were sequenced by immunoSEQ multiplex PCR, and TCRdb holds only the in-frame ones, with some missing. The sample lists roughly 150,000 clones, less than 80% occurring once. This clonotype was obtained from a human donor with classical Hodgkin lymphoma. The chain combines TRBV27 with TRBJ1-4; D unresolved. The input for sequencing was peripheral blood mononuclear cells (PBMCs), taken before the second cycle of nivolumab. Here the CDR3 reads CASSFRGNEKLFF. In DNA, the CDR3 is TGTGCCAGCAGTTTTCGGGGAAATGAAAAACTGTTTTTT.